The text below deals with one T cell receptor (beta chain). Its antigen is not identified. The CDR3 has 14 residues. Trimming took off 5 bases at V and 1 base at J, with 11 bases between the two ends. Germline V lookup: CDR1 SEHNR, CDR2 FQNEAQ (reference sequence). The sample comes from a study of vaccination effects on CD4 cells after COVID-19. Sequencing used immunoSEQ multiplex PCR; TCRdb keeps in-frame clones, though not all of them. The data show 40,000 or so clones, roughly 87% seen once. Culture lasted roughly eleven days before CD4+ T cell isolation. Prior SARS-CoV-2 infection was absent in the vaccine recipients, as shown by negative nucleocapsid antibodies. On day 3 and again on day 7, half the medium was replaced with IL-2 medium.

This specimen consisted of CD4+ T cells from PBMCs cultured without peptide, obtained before COVID-19 vaccination. The J gene is TRBJ2-5, the V gene TRBV7-9; D remains ambiguous. This TCR was recovered from a human donor who received a COVID-19 vaccine. This CDR3 reads CASSVNSIQETQYF. The CDR3 bases are TGTGCCAGCAGCGTTAACTCGATCCAAGAGACCCAGTACTTC.